These 10 T cell receptor beta chains were sequenced from one sample in a study of T cells expressing NK-cell markers. TCRdb re-called the 5' RACE reads; one entry per CDR3 protein, DNA not given. The sample has almost 450,000 distinct CDR3 sequences; the top ten hold roughly 8%. The sample was blood T cells: a sorted CD56 or NKG2C T cell subset, CD4+ or CD8+ T cells, or bulk PBMC T cells (not recorded which). The receptors were sampled from a woman aged 18 to 75 in good health.

The rearrangement joins TRBV6-5 to TRBJ2-7. Germline values: CDR1 MNHEY, CDR2 SVGAGI. There are 15 residues in the CDR3. The CDR3 reads CASSYPSSRGYEQYF.

The chain has TRBV5-8 and TRBJ1-6. Looked up from germline, CDR1 is SGHTS and CDR2 is YDEGEE. This CDR3 contains 16 residues. The CDR3 sequence is CASSLGEWVDNSPLHF.

The J gene is TRBJ2-1, the V gene TRBV29-1; TCRdb designates TRBD2, a call that cannot be tested without DNA. This CDR3 is built from 14 residues. Per germline, CDR1 SQVTM and CDR2 ANQGSEA. CDR3 loop: CSVGASGRVNEQFF.

The J gene is TRBJ2-5, the V gene TRBV25-1; TCRdb's D call of TRBD1 is untestable without DNA. Germline CDR1 reads MGHDK; CDR2 reads SYGVNS. CDR3 length: 13 amino acids. The CDR3 loop is CASSGALGETQYF.

V is TRBV11-2 and J is TRBJ2-3; TCRdb's D call of TRBD2 is untestable without DNA. CDR3 length equals 17 residues. Germline assignment: CDR1 SGHAT and CDR2 FQNNGV. The CDR3 here is CASSLEPSGGSTDTQYF.

The chain couples TRBV20-1 to TRBJ2-6. The CDR3 length is 15 residues. CDR1 and CDR2 (germline): DFQATT, SNEGSKA (reference sequence). The CDR3 is CSARDPDSGANVLTF.

This sequence joins TRBV4-3 and TRBJ2-1; lacking DNA, the TRBD2 call made by TCRdb goes unchecked. Germline loops: CDR1 LGHNA, CDR2 YSLEER. The CDR3 extends over 15 amino acids. CDR3 protein: CASSQLAATYNEQFF.

This chain joins TRBV12-3 or TRBV12-4 and TRBJ2-7; TCRdb picks TRBD2, but there is no DNA to check that call. This CDR3 comprises 13 residues. CDR3 sequence: CASGGSGTGEQYF.

V is TRBV11-2 and J is TRBJ1-1. Germline-derived CDR1 and CDR2 are SGHAT and FQNNGV. The CDR3 length is 14 residues. CDR3 loop: CASSRGLWGTEAFF.

The CDR3 loop reads CASSARDWNTGELFF. V gene TRBV7-9 combines with J gene TRBJ2-2; TCRdb's D call of TRBD2 is untestable without DNA. CDR1 is SEHNR, CDR2 FQNEAQ, per germline (reference sequence). The CDR3 is made up of 15 amino acids.